These 21 T cell receptor beta chains were sequenced from one sample in a study of CXCR3-negative and CXCR3-positive naive CD8 T cells. Findings and caveats of the study: CXCR3-positive naive cells carried more hydrophobic TRB CDR3s than CXCR3-negative ones.

The TRB libraries of cDNA were built by UMI-labeled 5' RACE. TCRdb reanalyzed the 5' RACE reads and collapses them to one entry per CDR3 protein, without DNA. Its table lists under 150,000 distinct CDR3 sequences. No antigen is known for these receptors. The specimen sequenced was naive CXCR3+ CD8+ T cells from blood. Subset of the sample: CD45RO-CCR7+CD27+CD95- naive CD8+ T cells expressing CXCR3 (TNR3+). These receptors all stem from a human donor in good health. Some clones in this sample may be carry-over from other donors' samples.

V is TRBV2 and J is TRBJ2-7; without DNA, the TCRdb call of TRBD2 cannot be checked. Germline CDR1 and CDR2: SNHLY and FYNNEI. The CDR3 consists of 14 residues. CDR3 sequence: CASNRLAVSYEQYF.

The genes are TRBV4-2 and TRBJ2-1; lacking DNA, the TRBD2 call made by TCRdb goes unchecked. This CDR3 is 14 amino acids long. From germline, CDR1 is LGHNA and CDR2 YNFKEQ. CDR3: CASSRLRGINEQFF.

The CDR3 sequence is CASSQRLVGGSEQYF. This sequence joins TRBV4-1 and TRBJ2-7; TCRdb outputs TRBD2, but without DNA this stays unchecked. The CDR3 length is 15 residues. Germline values: CDR1 MGHRA, CDR2 YSYEKL.

The chain links TRBV20-1 to TRBJ1-1; the TCRdb D gene call, TRBD1, has no DNA to confirm it. Germline V gene sequence: CDR1 DFQATT, CDR2 SNEGSKA (reference sequence). The CDR3 has 15 amino acids. The CDR3 spells CSAKGQGLTFTEAFF.

The chain uses TRBV5-1 and TRBJ2-1. Per the germline V gene, CDR1 is SGHRS and CDR2 is YFSETQ. This CDR3 has 15 residues. The CDR3: CASSWGQSSYNEQFF.

The chain recombines TRBV28 with TRBJ2-5; TCRdb designates TRBD1, a call that cannot be tested without DNA. The CDR3 extends over 14 amino acids. Germline assignment: CDR1 MDHEN and CDR2 SYDVKM. This CDR3 is CASRGLWAKETQYF. The full variable domain, completed using reference TRBV28 and TRBJ2-5, is DVKVTQSSRYLVKRTGEKVFLECVQDMDHENMFWYRQDPGLGLRLIYFSYDVKMKEKGDIPEGYSVSREKKERFSLILESASTNQTSMYLCASRGLWAKETQYFGPGTRLLVL.

The chain couples TRBV10-3 to TRBJ2-7; TCRdb names TRBD1, which stays unverified in the absence of DNA. Germline CDR1 reads ENHRY; CDR2 reads SYGVKD. The CDR3 totals 15 residues. Here the CDR3 reads CAISPGQGASYEQYF.

V and J are TRBV28 and TRBJ2-7; TCRdb reports TRBD2, a call that lacks DNA to check it against. The CDR3 sequence is 21 residues long. The germline V gene has CDR1 MDHEN and CDR2 SYDVKM. This CDR3 is CASSSGQGWRTSGVVVYEQYF.

V and J are TRBV4-2 and TRBJ2-2. This CDR3 contains 15 residues. Germline CDR1 is LGHNA and CDR2 is YNFKEQ. CDR3: CASSQDPGNTGELFF.

The rearrangement links TRBV7-8 to TRBJ1-2. CDR1 and CDR2 (germline): SGHVS, FQNEAQ. CDR3 size: 15 residues. The CDR3 spells CASSLIGHGNYGYTF.

The rearrangement links TRBV20-1 to TRBJ2-7. CDR1 DFQATT and CDR2 SNEGSKA come from the germline V gene (reference sequence). The CDR3 has 13 amino acids. The CDR3 region is CSAIRLGADEQYF.

V is TRBV29-1 and J is TRBJ1-2; absent DNA, TCRdb's TRBD1 call cannot be checked. The CDR3 covers 13 residues. Germline-derived CDR1 and CDR2 are SQVTM and ANQGSEA. CDR3 protein: CSVPGQTNYGYTF.

The rearrangement links TRBV5-6 to TRBJ2-7. Germline values: CDR1 SGHDT, CDR2 YYEEEE. This CDR3 is built from 15 residues. The chain's CDR3 is CASSLIWGAEYEQYF.

The chain combines TRBV29-1 with TRBJ2-2. The germline V gene has CDR1 SQVTM and CDR2 ANQGSEA. CDR3 length: 12 residues. The CDR3 sequence: CSSVTLGGELFF.

The V call is TRBV28, the J call TRBJ2-1; TCRdb's D call of TRBD1 is untestable without DNA. This CDR3 comprises 12 residues. Looked up from germline, CDR1 is MDHEN and CDR2 is SYDVKM. The CDR3 sequence: CASSFAPREQFF.

The CDR3 region is CASSPRLAGAYEQYF. The chain links TRBV28 to TRBJ2-7; no DNA is available, so the TRBD2 call from TCRdb remains unchecked. Germline V gene data show CDR1 as MDHEN and CDR2 as SYDVKM. This CDR3 has 15 residues.

The chain links TRBV3-1 to TRBJ2-1; TCRdb's D call of TRBD2 is untestable without DNA. CDR1 and CDR2 (germline): LGHDT, YNNKEL (reference sequence). This CDR3 comprises 14 residues. The CDR3: CASSQPGLSSEQFF.

The V and J genes are TRBV28 and TRBJ2-7; TCRdb lists TRBD1, though no DNA is available to test this call. The CDR3 loop spans 15 amino acids. Germline CDR1 and CDR2: MDHEN and SYDVKM. This chain's CDR3 is CASSSHRGFRYEQYF.

This chain links TRBV14 with TRBJ2-2; the D call of TRBD2 rests on TCRdb alone, since no DNA is present to check it. This CDR3 has 15 residues. Germline V gene data show CDR1 as SGHDN and CDR2 as FVKESK. This chain's CDR3 is CASSQVGTATGELFF.

The rearrangement joins TRBV7-8 to TRBJ2-1; TCRdb outputs TRBD2, but without DNA this stays unchecked. In germline, CDR1 is SGHVS, CDR2 FQNEAQ. This CDR3 is 15 amino acids long. The chain's CDR3 is CASSLVVTSVYEQFF.

The rearrangement uses TRBV7-9 and TRBJ2-7; the TCRdb D gene call, TRBD2, has no DNA to confirm it. The CDR3 totals 16 residues. Germline values: CDR1 SEHNR, CDR2 FQNEAQ (reference sequence). The CDR3: CASSSERDAFSYEQYF.